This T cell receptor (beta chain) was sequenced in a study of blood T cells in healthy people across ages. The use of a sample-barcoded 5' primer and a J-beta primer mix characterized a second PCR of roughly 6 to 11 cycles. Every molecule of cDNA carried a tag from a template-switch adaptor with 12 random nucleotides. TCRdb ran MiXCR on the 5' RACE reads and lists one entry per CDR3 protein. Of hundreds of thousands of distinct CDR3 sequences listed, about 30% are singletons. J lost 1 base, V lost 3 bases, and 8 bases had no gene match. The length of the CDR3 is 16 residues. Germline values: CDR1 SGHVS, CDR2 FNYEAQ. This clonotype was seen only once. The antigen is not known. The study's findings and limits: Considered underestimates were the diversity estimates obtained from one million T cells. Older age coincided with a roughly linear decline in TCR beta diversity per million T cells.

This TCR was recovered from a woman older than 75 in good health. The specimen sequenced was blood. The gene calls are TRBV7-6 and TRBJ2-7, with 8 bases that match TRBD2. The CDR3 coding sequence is TGTGCCAGCAGCTTTGGGGGGGGCGGGAGGTCCTACGAGCAGTACTTC. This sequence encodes CASSFGGGGRSYEQYF.